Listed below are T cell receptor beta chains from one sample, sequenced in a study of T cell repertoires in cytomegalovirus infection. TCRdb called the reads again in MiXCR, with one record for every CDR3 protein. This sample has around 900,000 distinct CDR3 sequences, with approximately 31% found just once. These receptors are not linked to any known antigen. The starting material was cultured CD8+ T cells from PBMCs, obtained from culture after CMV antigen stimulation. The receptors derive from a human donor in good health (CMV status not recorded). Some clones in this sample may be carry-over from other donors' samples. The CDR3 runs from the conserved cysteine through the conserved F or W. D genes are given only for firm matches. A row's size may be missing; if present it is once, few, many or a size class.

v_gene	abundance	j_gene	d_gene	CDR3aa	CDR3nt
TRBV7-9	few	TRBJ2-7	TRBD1	CASSSTGGRFEQYF	TGTGCCAGCAGCTCGACAGGGGGCCGGTTCGAGCAGTACTTC
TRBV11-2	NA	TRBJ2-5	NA	CASSSPDRQETQYF	TGTGCCAGCAGCTCACCGGACAGACAAGAGACCCAGTACTTC
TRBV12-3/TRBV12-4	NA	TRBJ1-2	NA	CASSLGPLRGYTF	TGTGCCAGCAGTTTAGGCCCTCTTAGGGGCTACACCTTC
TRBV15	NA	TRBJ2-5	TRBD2	CATSRVAAGGLDGTQYF	TGTGCCACCAGCAGAGTAGCAGCGGGGGGCCTCGACGGGACCCAGTACTTC
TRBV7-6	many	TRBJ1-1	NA	CASSPDGNTEAFF	TGTGCCAGCAGCCCGGACGGAAACACTGAAGCTTTCTTT
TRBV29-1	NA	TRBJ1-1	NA	CSVGRMNTEAFF	TGCAGCGTTGGACGGATGAACACTGAAGCTTTCTTT
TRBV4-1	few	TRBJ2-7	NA	CASSQEMRGSYEQYF	TGCGCCAGCAGCCAGGAGATGCGGGGATCCTACGAGCAGTACTTC
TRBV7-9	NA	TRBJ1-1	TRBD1	CASSPKGATEAFF	TGTGCCAGCAGCCCAAAGGGGGCCACTGAAGCTTTCTTT
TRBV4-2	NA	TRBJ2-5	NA	CASSQELLRWETQYF	TGTGCCAGCAGCCAAGAGTTGCTACGCTGGGAGACCCAGTACTTC
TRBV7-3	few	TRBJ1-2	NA	CASSLGVGGPNYGYTF	TGTGCCAGCAGCTTAGGTGTAGGCGGGCCTAACTATGGCTACACCTTC
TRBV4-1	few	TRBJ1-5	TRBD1	CASSQWGQDNQPQHF	TGCGCCAGCAGCCAGTGGGGACAGGACAATCAGCCCCAGCATTTT
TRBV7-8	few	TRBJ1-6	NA	CASSWSSSYNSPLHF	TGTGCCAGCAGCTGGAGCAGCTCCTATAATTCACCCCTCCACTTT
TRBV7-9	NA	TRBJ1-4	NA	CASCNGQPNEKLFF	TGTGCCAGCTGCAACGGACAGCCGAATGAAAAACTGTTTTTT
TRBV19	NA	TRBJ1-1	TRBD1	CVSGYPGGTEAFF	TGTGTCAGTGGGTACCCAGGGGGCACTGAAGCTTTCTTT
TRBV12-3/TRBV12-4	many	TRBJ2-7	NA	CASTDWGNSGEQYF	TGTGCCAGCACCGACTGGGGGAACTCTGGGGAGCAGTACTTC
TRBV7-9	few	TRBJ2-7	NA	CASSLGRSVHEQYF	TGTGCCAGCAGCTTAGGGCGATCCGTCCACGAGCAGTACTTC
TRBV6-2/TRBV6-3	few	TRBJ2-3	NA	CASSEPMMDTQYF	TGTGCCAGCAGTGAGCCAATGATGGATACGCAGTATTTT
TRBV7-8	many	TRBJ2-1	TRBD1	CASSSRIGGGSYNEQFF	TGTGCCAGCAGCTCAAGGATAGGGGGCGGGTCCTACAATGAGCAGTTCTTC
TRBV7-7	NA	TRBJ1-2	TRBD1	CASSEVAVGQRAAPLRGYTF	TGTGCTAGCAGCGAAGTGGCGGTGGGACAGAGGGCAGCCCCACTGAGAGGCTACACCTTC
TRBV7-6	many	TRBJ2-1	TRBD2	CASSSGTTYNEQFF	TGTGCCAGCAGCTCCGGGACTACCTACAATGAGCAGTTCTTC
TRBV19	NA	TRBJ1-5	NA	CASLGGGNQPQHF	TGTGCCAGTTTGGGGGGGGGCAATCAGCCCCAGCATTTT
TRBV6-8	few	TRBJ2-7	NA	CASSYYYEQYF	TGTGCCAGCAGTTATTACTACGAGCAGTACTTC
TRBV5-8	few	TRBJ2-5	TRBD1	CASSLTTGAKETQYF	TGTGCCAGCAGCTTAACGACAGGGGCTAAAGAGACCCAGTACTTC
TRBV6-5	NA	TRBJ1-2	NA	CASSYNEGPFYGYTF	TGTGCCAGCAGTTATAACGAGGGGCCCTTTTATGGCTACACCTTC
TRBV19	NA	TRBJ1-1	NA	CASRRTQNTEAFF	TGTGCCAGTAGAAGGACACAGAACACTGAAGCTTTCTTT
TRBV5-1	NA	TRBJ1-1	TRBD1	CASSLATGGFLGDTEAFF	TGCGCCAGCAGCTTGGCAACAGGGGGTTTCTTAGGAGACACTGAAGCTTTCTTT
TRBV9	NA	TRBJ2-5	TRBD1	CASSVEQGVGETQYF	TGTGCCAGCAGCGTAGAACAGGGGGTGGGAGAGACCCAGTACTTC
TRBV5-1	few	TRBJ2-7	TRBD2	CASSSKAGGSYEQYF	TGCGCCAGCAGCTCAAAAGCGGGGGGGTCCTACGAGCAGTACTTC
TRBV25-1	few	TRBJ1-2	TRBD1	CASSETGAHYGYTF	TGTGCCAGCAGTGAGACAGGGGCTCACTATGGCTACACCTTC
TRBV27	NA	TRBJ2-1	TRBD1	CASSRLDRESSYNEQFF	TGTGCCAGCAGCCGCCTAGACAGGGAGAGCTCCTACAATGAGCAGTTCTTC
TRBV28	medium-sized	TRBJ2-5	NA	CASSASRRLRETQYF	TGTGCCAGCAGTGCTTCTCGAAGATTACGAGAGACCCAGTACTTC
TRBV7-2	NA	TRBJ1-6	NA	CASSLEGSLRRNSPLHF	TGTGCCAGCAGCTTAGAGGGGTCACTCAGGAGGAATTCACCCCTCCACTTT
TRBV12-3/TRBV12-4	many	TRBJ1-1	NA	CASSLARWNTEAFF	TGTGCCAGCAGTTTAGCCAGGTGGAACACTGAAGCTTTCTTT
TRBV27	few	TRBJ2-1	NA	CASSQQGSHEQFF	TGTGCCAGCAGTCAACAGGGATCTCATGAGCAGTTCTTC
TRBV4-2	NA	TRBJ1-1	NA	CASSQGDGGFTEAFF	TGTGCCAGCAGCCAAGGAGATGGAGGGTTCACTGAAGCTTTCTTT
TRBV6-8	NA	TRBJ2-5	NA	CASSYSEPWETQYF	TGTGCCAGCAGTTACTCGGAGCCCTGGGAGACCCAGTACTTC
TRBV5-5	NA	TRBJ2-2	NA	CASSPHTLLRDLNTGELFF	TGTGCCAGCAGCCCACATACTTTACTCCGGGACCTGAACACCGGGGAGCTGTTTTTT
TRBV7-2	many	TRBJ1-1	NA	CASSWRQGTEAFF	TGTGCCAGCAGCTGGAGGCAGGGCACTGAAGCTTTCTTT